The present TCR beta chain was sequenced within a study of T cells in Graves' hyperthyroidism and ophthalmopathy. From RNA transcripts, TCR beta CDR3 regions were amplified. The study used the HTBI primer set for a first-round RT-PCR of the TCR CDR3. TCRdb re-called the multiplex PCR reads through MiXCR, storing one row per CDR3 protein. Here the sample spans about 300,000 distinct CDR3 sequences, 20% to 30% being singletons. This clonotype came up a few times. Exclusion followed for patients with uncontrolled infection, other autoimmune disease, pregnancy or lactation. The V and J ends lost 3 bases and 2 bases respectively, with 9 bases between them. Germline V gene lookup returns CDR1 PRHDT and CDR2 FYEKMQ (reference sequence). The CDR3 has 14 amino acids.

The specimen sequenced was blood. This sequence was found in a man aged 35 to 55 with Graves' hyperthyroidism that later progressed to Graves' ophthalmopathy. The chain uses TRBV13 and TRBJ2-3; D gene unclear. The DNA for the CDR3 is TGTGCCAGCAGCTTCCGGGCGGACACAGATACGCAGTATTTT. As protein: CASSFRADTDTQYF.